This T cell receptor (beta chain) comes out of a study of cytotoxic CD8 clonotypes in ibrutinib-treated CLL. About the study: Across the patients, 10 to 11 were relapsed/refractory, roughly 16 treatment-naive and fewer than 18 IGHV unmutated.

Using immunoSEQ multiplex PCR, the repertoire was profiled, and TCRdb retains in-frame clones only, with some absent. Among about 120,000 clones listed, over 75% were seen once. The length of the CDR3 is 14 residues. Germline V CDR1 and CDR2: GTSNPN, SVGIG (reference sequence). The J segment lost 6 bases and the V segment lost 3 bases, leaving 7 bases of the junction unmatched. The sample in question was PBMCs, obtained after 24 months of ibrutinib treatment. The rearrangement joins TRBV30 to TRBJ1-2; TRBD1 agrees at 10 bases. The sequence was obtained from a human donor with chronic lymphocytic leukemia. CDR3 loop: CAWRMGDRGNGYTF. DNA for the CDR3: TGTGCCTGGAGGATGGGGGACAGGGGCAATGGCTACACCTTC.